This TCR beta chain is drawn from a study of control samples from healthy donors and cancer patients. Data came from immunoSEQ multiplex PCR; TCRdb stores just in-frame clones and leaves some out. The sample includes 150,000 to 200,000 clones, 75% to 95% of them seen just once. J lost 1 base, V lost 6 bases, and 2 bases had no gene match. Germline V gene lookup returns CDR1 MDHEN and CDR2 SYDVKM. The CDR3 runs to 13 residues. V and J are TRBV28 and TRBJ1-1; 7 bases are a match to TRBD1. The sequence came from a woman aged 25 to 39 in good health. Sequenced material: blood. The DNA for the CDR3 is TGTGCCAGCAGACACAGGGGGAACACTGAAGCTTTCTTT. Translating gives CASRHRGNTEAFF.